This T cell receptor beta chain was recorded in a study of T cell responses to AZD1222 COVID-19 vaccine. Notes on the study in general: Unmutated variant regions reportedly attract nearly half of all spike-specific TCRs. Just a handful of AZD1222 recipients were seropositive at baseline.

Regarding this clone: Its antigen is still unknown.

Sequencing was performed with immunoSEQ multiplex PCR; in TCRdb, only in-frame clones are kept and a portion is missing. In the table there are about 130,000 clones, around 92% of which are singletons. The CDR3 length is 12 residues. Per the germline V gene, CDR1 is LNHDA and CDR2 is SQIVND (reference sequence). The junction had 4 bases not matched to a gene; V was cut back by 10 bases and J by 4 bases. The TCR comes from an adult in good health. The specimen comprised peripheral blood, sampled on day 0 of AZD1222 vaccination. The chain recombines TRBV19 with TRBJ2-3; 8 nucleotides line up with TRBD2. CDR3 nucleotide sequence: TGTGCCACTGACGGGGGGGCAGATACGCAGTATTTT. Translating gives CATDGGADTQYF.